These T cell receptor beta chains were read from a single sample in a study of a mutant IDH1 vaccine in newly diagnosed glioma. Using immunoSEQ multiplex PCR, the repertoire was profiled, and TCRdb retains in-frame clones only, with some absent. The sample records 110,000 or so clones, under 90% being singletons. Antigens for these TCRs are unknown. The specimen comprised PBMCs, sampled from a glioma patient whose treatment included an IDH1 peptide vaccine. Receptors were obtained from a woman aged 45-59 years with glioma. The CDR3 runs from the conserved cysteine through the conserved F or W. Fields, in order: clone size, V gene, J gene, D gene, CDR3 protein, CDR3 DNA. D genes are given only for firm matches. For some rows the clone size is stated as once, few or many, or as a class when expanded; others skip it.

size: once; V: TRBV10-3; J: TRBJ2-1; D: .; CDR3: CAISGTLHNEQFF; DNA: TGTGCCATCAGTGGGACACTACACAATGAGCAGTTCTTC
size: .; V: TRBV19; J: TRBJ2-1; D: .; CDR3: CASSITPTSSYNEQFF; DNA: TGTGCCAGTAGTATTACGCCAACGAGCTCCTACAATGAGCAGTTCTTC
size: .; V: TRBV7-8; J: TRBJ2-5; D: .; CDR3: CASSLVLERGETQYF; DNA: TGTGCCAGCAGCTTAGTCCTAGAGAGAGGGGAGACCCAGTACTTC
size: .; V: TRBV7-3; J: TRBJ2-3; D: .; CDR3: CASSLLGSTDTQYF; DNA: TGTGCCAGCAGCTTACTAGGCAGCACAGATACGCAGTATTTT
size: .; V: TRBV5-6; J: TRBJ2-2; D: .; CDR3: CASSRWSSGELFF; DNA: TGTGCCAGCAGCCGGTGGAGTAGCGGGGAGCTGTTTTTT
size: .; V: TRBV11-2; J: TRBJ2-2; D: TRBD2; CDR3: CASSFGTSGFPGELFF; DNA: TGTGCCAGCAGCTTCGGGACTAGTGGGTTTCCCGGGGAGCTGTTTTTT
size: .; V: TRBV27; J: TRBJ2-2; D: .; CDR3: CASSWGANTGELFF; DNA: TGTGCCAGCAGTTGGGGGGCGAACACCGGGGAGCTGTTTTTT
size: .; V: TRBV7-8; J: TRBJ2-1; D: .; CDR3: CASSLERSSYNEQFF; DNA: TGTGCCAGCAGCTTAGAACGGAGCTCCTACAATGAGCAGTTCTTC
size: few; V: TRBV9; J: TRBJ2-2; D: .; CDR3: CASNSQGNTGELFF; DNA: TGTGCCAGCAACTCACAAGGGAACACCGGGGAGCTGTTTTTT
size: .; V: TRBV5-6; J: TRBJ2-7; D: .; CDR3: CASSLTSYEQYF; DNA: TGTGCCAGCAGCTTGACTTCTTACGAGCAGTACTTC
size: .; V: TRBV7-9; J: TRBJ1-6; D: .; CDR3: CASSLDGRGSLHF; DNA: TGTGCCAGCAGCTTAGATGGCAGGGGTTCTCTCCACTTT
size: .; V: TRBV18; J: TRBJ1-2; D: .; CDR3: CASSPPTLRSNYGYTF; DNA: TGTGCCAGCTCACCACCGACTCTCCGCTCTAACTATGGCTACACCTTC
size: .; V: TRBV9; J: TRBJ2-7; D: TRBD2; CDR3: CASSPVSGRGEQYF; DNA: TGTGCCAGCAGCCCCGTGAGCGGGAGAGGGGAGCAGTACTTC
size: .; V: TRBV19; J: TRBJ2-3; D: .; CDR3: CASSTRTARRPTDTQYF; DNA: TGTGCCAGTAGTACTAGGACAGCCCGGCGTCCCACAGATACGCAGTATTTT
size: few; V: TRBV5-4; J: TRBJ1-1; D: TRBD1; CDR3: CASSNRDRVNTEAFF; DNA: TGTGCCAGCAGCAACCGGGACAGGGTTAACACTGAAGCTTTCTTT
size: .; V: TRBV28; J: TRBJ2-5; D: TRBD1; CDR3: CASSSGQQETQYF; DNA: TGTGCCAGCAGTTCGGGACAGCAGGAGACCCAGTACTTC
size: .; V: TRBV5-1; J: TRBJ2-5; D: TRBD2; CDR3: CASSSGPGLAGGQTQYF; DNA: TGCGCCAGCAGCTCCGGTCCGGGACTAGCGGGAGGACAGACCCAGTACTTC
size: .; V: TRBV19; J: TRBJ2-1; D: TRBD2; CDR3: CASSIVGTSNEQFF; DNA: TGTGCCAGTAGTATAGTGGGGACTAGCAATGAGCAGTTCTTC
size: .; V: TRBV10-3; J: TRBJ2-7; D: TRBD1; CDR3: CAIRGQVYEQYF; DNA: TGTGCCATCAGAGGACAGGTCTACGAGCAGTACTTC
size: .; V: TRBV4-2; J: TRBJ2-1; D: TRBD2; CDR3: CASSQTSGTYNEQFF; DNA: TGTGCCAGCAGCCAAACTAGCGGGACCTACAATGAGCAGTTCTTC
size: .; V: TRBV7-3; J: TRBJ2-2; D: .; CDR3: CASSSNTGELFF; DNA: TGTGCCAGCAGCTCGAACACCGGGGAGCTGTTTTTT
size: once; V: TRBV15; J: TRBJ1-3; D: .; CDR3: CATSMGRGEGDTIYF; DNA: TGTGCCACCAGCATGGGCAGGGGCGAGGGGGACACCATATATTTT
size: .; V: TRBV6-1; J: TRBJ2-7; D: .; CDR3: CASSDGQTYEQYF; DNA: TGTGCCAGCAGTGATGGACAGACCTACGAGCAGTACTTC
size: .; V: TRBV2; J: TRBJ2-1; D: TRBD1; CDR3: CASSDEGAGYNEQFF; DNA: TGTGCCAGCAGTGACGAGGGGGCTGGGTACAATGAGCAGTTCTTC
size: .; V: TRBV28; J: TRBJ2-3; D: .; CDR3: CASGMEGPTDTQYF; DNA: TGTGCCAGCGGAATGGAGGGCCCGACAGATACGCAGTATTTT
size: .; V: TRBV28; J: TRBJ2-2; D: .; CDR3: CASSPSSRQPGELFF; DNA: TGTGCCAGCAGTCCCTCGAGTCGCCAGCCCGGGGAGCTGTTTTTT
size: once; V: TRBV25-1; J: TRBJ1-6; D: .; CDR3: CASSQPGKGLNSPLHF; DNA: TGTGCCAGCAGTCAACCCGGGAAGGGGCTCAATTCACCCCTCCACTTT
size: .; V: TRBV30; J: TRBJ2-3; D: .; CDR3: CAWSVLRTVVTDTQYF; DNA: TGTGCCTGGAGTGTATTACGGACCGTCGTAACAGATACGCAGTATTTT
size: .; V: TRBV5-6; J: TRBJ1-1; D: .; CDR3: CASSLVGGAMNTEAFF; DNA: TGTGCCAGCAGCTTAGTTGGCGGAGCCATGAACACTGAAGCTTTCTTT
size: .; V: TRBV29-1; J: TRBJ2-2; D: .; CDR3: CSVGGMADTGELFF; DNA: TGCAGCGTTGGGGGGATGGCAGACACCGGGGAGCTGTTTTTT
size: .; V: TRBV28; J: TRBJ2-7; D: .; CDR3: CASSAPRSYEQYF; DNA: TGTGCCAGCAGCGCACCCCGTTCCTACGAGCAGTACTTC